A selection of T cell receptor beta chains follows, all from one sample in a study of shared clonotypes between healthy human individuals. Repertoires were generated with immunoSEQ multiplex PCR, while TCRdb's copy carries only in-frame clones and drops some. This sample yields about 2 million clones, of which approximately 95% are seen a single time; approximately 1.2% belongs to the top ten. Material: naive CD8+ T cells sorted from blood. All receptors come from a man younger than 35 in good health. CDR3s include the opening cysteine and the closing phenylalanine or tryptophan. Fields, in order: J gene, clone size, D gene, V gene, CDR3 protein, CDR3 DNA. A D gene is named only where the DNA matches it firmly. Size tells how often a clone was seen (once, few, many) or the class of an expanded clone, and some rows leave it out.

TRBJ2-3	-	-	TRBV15	CATSQDIGPDTQYF	TGTGCCACCAGCCAAGATATCGGACCAGATACGCAGTATTTT
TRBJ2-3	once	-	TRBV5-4	CASSSPRGGTTDTQYF	TGTGCCAGCAGCTCCCCTCGCGGGGGCACCACAGATACGCAGTATTTT
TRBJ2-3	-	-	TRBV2	CASTLFSTDTQYF	TGTGCCAGCACCCTCTTTAGCACAGATACGCAGTATTTT
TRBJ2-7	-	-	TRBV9	CASSGRDPAEQYF	TGTGCCAGCAGCGGCCGGGACCCCGCCGAGCAGTACTTC
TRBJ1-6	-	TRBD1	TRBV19	CASGQTGEDSPLHF	TGTGCCAGTGGGCAGACAGGGGAGGATTCACCCCTCCACTTT
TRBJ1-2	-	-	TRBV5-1	CASTGSWDGYTF	TGCGCCAGCACGGGATCGTGGGATGGCTACACCTTC
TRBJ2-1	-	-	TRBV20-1	CSARDVQEQFF	TGCAGTGCTAGAGATGTCCAAGAGCAGTTCTTC
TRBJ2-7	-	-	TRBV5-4	CASSVLGAYEQYF	TGTGCCAGCAGCGTCCTAGGTGCCTACGAGCAGTACTTC
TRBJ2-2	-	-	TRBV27	CASSPYTGELFF	TGTGCCAGCAGTCCCTATACCGGGGAGCTGTTTTTT
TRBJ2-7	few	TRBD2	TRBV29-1	CSAQEWGGGPVYEQYF	TGCAGCGCCCAAGAGTGGGGCGGGGGGCCTGTCTACGAGCAGTACTTC
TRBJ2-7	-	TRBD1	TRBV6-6	CASTRTGGSYEQYF	TGTGCCAGCACCAGGACAGGGGGCTCCTACGAGCAGTACTTC
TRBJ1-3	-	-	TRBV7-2	CASTSTGTGNTIYF	TGTGCCAGCACCTCTACAGGGACAGGAAACACCATATATTTT
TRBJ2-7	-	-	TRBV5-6	CASSPGPDGSYEQYF	TGTGCCAGCAGCCCTGGACCGGACGGATCCTACGAGCAGTACTTC
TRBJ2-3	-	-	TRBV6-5	CASSSRTDTQYF	TGTGCCAGCAGTTCCCGCACAGATACGCAGTATTTT
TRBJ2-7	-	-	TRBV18	CASSPGPSYEQYF	TGTGCCAGCTCGCCGGGGCCTTCCTACGAGCAGTACTTC
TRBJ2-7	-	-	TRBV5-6	CASTIWGTGEQYF	TGTGCCAGCACCATCTGGGGGACGGGGGAGCAGTACTTC
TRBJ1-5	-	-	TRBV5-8	CASSSGFNQPQHF	TGTGCCAGCAGTTCAGGGTTTAATCAGCCCCAGCATTTT
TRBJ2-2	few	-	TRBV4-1	CASSQAGNTGELFF	TGCGCCAGCAGCCAAGCCGGGAACACCGGGGAGCTGTTTTTT
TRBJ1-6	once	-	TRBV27	CASSLVPGSSPLHF	TGTGCCAGCAGTTTAGTTCCAGGATCTTCACCCCTCCACTTT
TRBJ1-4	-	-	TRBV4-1	CASSQDAGVDEKLFF	TGCGCCAGCAGCCAAGATGCAGGGGTGGATGAAAAACTGTTTTTT
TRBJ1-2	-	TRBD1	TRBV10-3	CAISETDRVWDYGYTF	TGTGCCATCAGTGAGACAGACAGGGTATGGGACTATGGCTACACCTTC
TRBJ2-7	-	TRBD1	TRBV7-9	CASSPRQGAYEQYF	TGTGCCAGCAGCCCGCGACAGGGGGCTTACGAGCAGTACTTC
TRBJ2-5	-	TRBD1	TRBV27	CASSLFWTGTETQYF	TGTGCCAGCAGTTTATTCTGGACAGGGACGGAGACCCAGTACTTC
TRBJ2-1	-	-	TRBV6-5	CASSPEGGVYNEQFF	TGTGCCAGCAGTCCCGAGGGGGGGGTCTACAATGAGCAGTTCTTC
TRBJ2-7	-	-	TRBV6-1	CASSDFQGSHEQYF	TGTGCCAGCAGTGATTTTCAGGGTAGCCACGAGCAGTACTTC
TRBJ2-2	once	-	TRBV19	CASSMGLNRVGVGELFF	TGTGCCAGTAGTATGGGGTTGAACAGGGTGGGCGTGGGGGAGCTGTTTTTT
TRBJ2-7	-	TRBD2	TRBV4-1	CASSQTLTSGGYYEQYF	TGCGCCAGCAGCCAAACTCTGACTAGCGGGGGGTACTACGAGCAGTACTTC
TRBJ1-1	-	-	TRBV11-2	CASSWDHTEAFF	TGTGCCAGCAGCTGGGACCACACTGAAGCTTTCTTT
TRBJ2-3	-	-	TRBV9	CASSPTPSTDTQYF	TGTGCCAGCAGCCCCACTCCTAGCACAGATACGCAGTATTTT
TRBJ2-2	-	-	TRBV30	CAWGGSGPGELFF	TGTGCCTGGGGGGGTTCGGGACCTGGGGAGCTGTTTTTT
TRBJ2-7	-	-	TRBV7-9	CASSLGSGSSYEQYF	TGTGCCAGCAGCTTAGGGTCAGGGAGCTCCTACGAGCAGTACTTC
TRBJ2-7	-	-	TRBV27	CASASVGLSYEQYF	TGTGCCAGCGCCTCGGTGGGGCTCTCCTACGAGCAGTACTTC
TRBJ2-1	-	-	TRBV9	CASSVGSGVSYNEQFF	TGTGCCAGCAGCGTAGGAAGCGGAGTTTCCTACAATGAGCAGTTCTTC
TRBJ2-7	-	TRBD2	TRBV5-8	CASSLEAGARYEQYF	TGTGCCAGCAGCTTAGAAGCGGGAGCACGTTACGAGCAGTACTTC
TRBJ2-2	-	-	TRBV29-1	CSVEDRALQNTGELFF	TGCAGCGTTGAAGATAGGGCTCTCCAAAACACCGGGGAGCTGTTTTTT
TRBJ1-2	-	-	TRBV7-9	CASSFPGGNYGYTF	TGTGCCAGCAGCTTTCCGGGGGGGAACTATGGCTACACCTTC
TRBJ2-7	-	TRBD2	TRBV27	CASSSGTSGHEQYF	TGTGCCAGCAGTTCCGGGACTAGCGGGCACGAGCAGTACTTC
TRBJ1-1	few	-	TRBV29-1	CSVPLGNTEAFF	TGCAGCGTCCCGTTGGGGAACACTGAAGCTTTCTTT
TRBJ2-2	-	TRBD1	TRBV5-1	CASSVSGTGGTGELFF	TGCGCCAGCAGCGTCTCCGGGACAGGGGGGACCGGGGAGCTGTTTTTT
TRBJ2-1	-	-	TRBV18	CASSPPRAEYNEQFF	TGTGCCAGCTCACCACCGAGGGCAGAATACAATGAGCAGTTCTTC
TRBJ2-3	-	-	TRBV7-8	CASSLQGPDTQYF	TGTGCCAGCAGCTTACAGGGCCCAGATACGCAGTATTTT